This T cell receptor (beta chain) was recorded in a study of blood T cell repertoires in COVID-19. At the level of the study: Sites in the United States, Italy and Spain provided acute and convalescent COVID-19 samples.

Using immunoSEQ multiplex PCR, the repertoire was profiled, and TCRdb retains in-frame clones only, with some absent. This table holds about 80,000 clones, about four fifths found once. Germline loops: CDR1 SGHVS, CDR2 FNYEAQ. V lost 3 bases to trimming and J lost 1 base; unmatched junction nucleotides: 3. This CDR3 is 15 amino acids long. This chain uses TRBV7-6 with TRBJ2-3; 8 bases align to TRBD2. The source material was peripheral blood. This clonotype originated in a human donor in a cohort sampled during active COVID-19. CDR3 DNA sequence: TGTGCCAGCAGCTTCACTAGCGGACGCACAGATACGCAGTATTTT. Its translation: CASSFTSGRTDTQYF. Based on the CDR3 plus reference TRBV7-6 and TRBJ2-3, the full variable domain is GAGVSQSPRYKVTKRGQDVALRCDPISGHVSLYWYRQALGQGPEFLTYFNYEAQQDKSGLPNDRFSAERPEGSISTLTIQRTEQRDSAMYRCASSFTSGRTDTQYFGPGTRLTVL.